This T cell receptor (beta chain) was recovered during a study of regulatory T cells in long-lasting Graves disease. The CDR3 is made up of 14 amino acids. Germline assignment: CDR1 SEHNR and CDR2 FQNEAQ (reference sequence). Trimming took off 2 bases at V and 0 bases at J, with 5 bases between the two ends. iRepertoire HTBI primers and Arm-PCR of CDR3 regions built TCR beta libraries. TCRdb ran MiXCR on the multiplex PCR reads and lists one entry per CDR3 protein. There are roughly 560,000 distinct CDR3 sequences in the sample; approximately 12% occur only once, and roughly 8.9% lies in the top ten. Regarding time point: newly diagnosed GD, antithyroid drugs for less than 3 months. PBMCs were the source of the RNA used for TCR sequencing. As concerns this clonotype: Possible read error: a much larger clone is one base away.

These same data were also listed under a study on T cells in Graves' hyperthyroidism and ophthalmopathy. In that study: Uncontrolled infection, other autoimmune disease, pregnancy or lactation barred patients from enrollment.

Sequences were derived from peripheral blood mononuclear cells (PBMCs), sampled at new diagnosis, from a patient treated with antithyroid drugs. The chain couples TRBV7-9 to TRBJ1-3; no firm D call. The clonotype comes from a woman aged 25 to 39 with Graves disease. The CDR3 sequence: CASSLPTSGNTIYF. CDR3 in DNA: TGTGCCAGCAGCTTACCGACCTCTGGAAACACCATATATTTT.